This record looks at one T cell receptor (beta chain) sequence and its context. The antigen is unknown. Method: immunoSEQ multiplex PCR; TCRdb's copy keeps in-frame clones and lacks some. Among about 680,000 clones, roughly 73% were seen once, and the ten largest hold under 2%. CDR1 is SGHTS and CDR2 is YDEGEE in the germline V gene. Trimming removed 2 bases at V and 1 base at J, with 12 bases between. There are 15 residues in the CDR3. These data come from a study of shared clonotypes between healthy human individuals. General observations from the study: Several donors had around 5.5% of their naive CD4 clonotypes in common. Non-shared clonotypes were found to have lower generation probabilities than the clonotypes that were shared by all four of the sorted-subset donors.

Adults of Caucasian background living in Nashville, Tennessee made up all donors. Sequencing used memory CD4+ T cells sorted from blood. Subset: CD45RA-negative fraction. This chain links TRBV5-8 with TRBJ1-2; D gene unclear. The origin of this receptor is a woman under 40 in good health. The CDR3: CASSFQEAHNYGYTF. CDR3 nucleotide sequence: TGTGCCAGCAGCTTTCAGGAGGCTCATAACTATGGCTACACCTTC.